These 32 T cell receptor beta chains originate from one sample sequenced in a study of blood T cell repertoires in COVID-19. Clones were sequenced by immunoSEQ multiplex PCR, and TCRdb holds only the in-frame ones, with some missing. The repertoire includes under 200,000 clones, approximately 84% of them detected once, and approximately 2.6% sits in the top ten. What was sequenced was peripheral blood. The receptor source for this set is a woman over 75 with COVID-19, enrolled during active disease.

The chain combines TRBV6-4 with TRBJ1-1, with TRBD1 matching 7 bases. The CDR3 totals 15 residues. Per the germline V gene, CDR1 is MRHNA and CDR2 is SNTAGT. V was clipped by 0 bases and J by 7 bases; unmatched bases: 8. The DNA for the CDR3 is TGTGCCAGCAGTGACTCCTCCCGGACAGGCGGTGAAGCTTTCTTT. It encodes CASSDSSRTGGEAFF.

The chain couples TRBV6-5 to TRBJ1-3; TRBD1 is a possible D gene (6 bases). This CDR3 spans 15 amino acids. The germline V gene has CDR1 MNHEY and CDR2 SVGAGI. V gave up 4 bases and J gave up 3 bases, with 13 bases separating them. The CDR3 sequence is CASSWTADLGNTIYF. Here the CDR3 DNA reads TGTGCCAGCAGTTGGACAGCCGACCTTGGAAACACCATATATTTT.

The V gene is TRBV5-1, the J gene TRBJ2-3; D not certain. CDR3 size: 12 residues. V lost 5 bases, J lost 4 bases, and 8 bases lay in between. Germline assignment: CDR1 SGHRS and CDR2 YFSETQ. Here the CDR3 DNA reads TGCGCCAGCAGAACCACGGCAGATACGCAGTATTTT. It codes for CASRTTADTQYF.

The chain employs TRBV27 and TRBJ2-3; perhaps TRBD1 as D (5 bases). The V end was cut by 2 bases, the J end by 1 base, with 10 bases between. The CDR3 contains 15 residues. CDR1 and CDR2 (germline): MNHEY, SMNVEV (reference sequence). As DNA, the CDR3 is TGTGCCAGCAGTTTAGGGCTAGGGGGCACAGATACGCAGTATTTT. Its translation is CASSLGLGGTDTQYF.

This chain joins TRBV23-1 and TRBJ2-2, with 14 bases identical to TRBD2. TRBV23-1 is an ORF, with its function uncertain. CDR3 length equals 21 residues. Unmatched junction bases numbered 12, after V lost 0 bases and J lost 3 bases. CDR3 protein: CASSQSVIGLAGGCHTGELFF. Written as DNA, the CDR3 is TGCGCCAGCAGTCAATCGGTGATCGGACTAGCGGGAGGTTGTCACACCGGGGAGCTGTTTTTT.

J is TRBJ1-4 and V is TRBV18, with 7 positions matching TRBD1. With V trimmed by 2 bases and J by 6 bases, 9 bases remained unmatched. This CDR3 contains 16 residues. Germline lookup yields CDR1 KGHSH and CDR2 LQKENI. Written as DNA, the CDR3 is TGTGCCAGCTCACCAGCACAGGGGTGGGGGCATGAAAAACTGTTTTTT. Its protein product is CASSPAQGWGHEKLFF.

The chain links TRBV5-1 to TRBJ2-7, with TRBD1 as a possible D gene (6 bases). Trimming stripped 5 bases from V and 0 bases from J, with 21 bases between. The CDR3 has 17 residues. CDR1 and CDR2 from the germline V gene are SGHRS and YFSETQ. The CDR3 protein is CASSESGVLQTSYEQYF. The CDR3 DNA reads TGCGCCAGCAGTGAGTCAGGGGTCTTGCAGACCTCCTACGAGCAGTACTTC.

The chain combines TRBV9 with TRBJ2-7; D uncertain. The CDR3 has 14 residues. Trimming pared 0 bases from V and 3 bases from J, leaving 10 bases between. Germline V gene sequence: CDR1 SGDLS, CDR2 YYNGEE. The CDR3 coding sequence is TGTGCCAGCAGCGTAGAGCCCTCCGGCTACGAGCAGTACTTC. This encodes CASSVEPSGYEQYF. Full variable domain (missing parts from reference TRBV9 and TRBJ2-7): DSGVTQTPKHLITATGQRVTLRCSPRSGDLSVYWYQQSLDQGLQFLIQYYNGEERAKGNILERFSAQQFPDLHSELNLSSLELGDSALYFCASSVEPSGYEQYFGPGTRLTVT.

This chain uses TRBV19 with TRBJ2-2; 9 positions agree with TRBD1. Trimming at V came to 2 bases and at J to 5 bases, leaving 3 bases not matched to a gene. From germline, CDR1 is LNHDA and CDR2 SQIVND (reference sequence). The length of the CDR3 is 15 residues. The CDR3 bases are TGTGCCAGTAGTATACAAGGGACAGGGACCGGGGAGCTGTTTTTT. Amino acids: CASSIQGTGTGELFF.

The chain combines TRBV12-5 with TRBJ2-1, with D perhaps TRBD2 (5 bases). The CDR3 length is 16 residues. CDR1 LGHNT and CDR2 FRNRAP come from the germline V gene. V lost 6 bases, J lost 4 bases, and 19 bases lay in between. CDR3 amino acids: CASGPGGSGAYNEQFF. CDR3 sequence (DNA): TGTGCTAGTGGACCTGGAGGTTCCGGTGCATACAATGAGCAGTTCTTC.

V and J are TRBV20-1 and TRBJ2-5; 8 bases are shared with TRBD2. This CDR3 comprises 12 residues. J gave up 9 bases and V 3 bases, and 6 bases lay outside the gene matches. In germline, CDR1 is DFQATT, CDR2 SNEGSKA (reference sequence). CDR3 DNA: TGCAGTGCTAGTCGGGGGGGAGGGGCCCAGTACTTC. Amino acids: CSASRGGGAQYF.

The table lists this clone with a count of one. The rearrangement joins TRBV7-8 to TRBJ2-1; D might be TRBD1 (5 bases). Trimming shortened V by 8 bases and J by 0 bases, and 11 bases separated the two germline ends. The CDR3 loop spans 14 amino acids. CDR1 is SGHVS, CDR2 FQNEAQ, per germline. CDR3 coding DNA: TGTGCCAGCCAAGCAGGGAACTCCTACAATGAGCAGTTCTTC. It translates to CASQAGNSYNEQFF.

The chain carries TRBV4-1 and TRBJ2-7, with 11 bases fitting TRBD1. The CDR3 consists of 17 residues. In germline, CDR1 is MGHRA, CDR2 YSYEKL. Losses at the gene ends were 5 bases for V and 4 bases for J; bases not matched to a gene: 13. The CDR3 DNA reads TGCGCCAGCAGCTACACGCCTAGGACAGGGGGCAGGTACGAGCAGTACTTC. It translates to CASSYTPRTGGRYEQYF.

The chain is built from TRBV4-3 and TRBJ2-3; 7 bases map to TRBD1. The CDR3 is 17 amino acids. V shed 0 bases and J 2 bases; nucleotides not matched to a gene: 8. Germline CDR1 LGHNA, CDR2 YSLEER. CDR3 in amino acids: CASSQDRGTVTTDTQYF. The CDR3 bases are TGCGCCAGCAGCCAAGATCGAGGGACAGTGACCACAGATACGCAGTATTTT.

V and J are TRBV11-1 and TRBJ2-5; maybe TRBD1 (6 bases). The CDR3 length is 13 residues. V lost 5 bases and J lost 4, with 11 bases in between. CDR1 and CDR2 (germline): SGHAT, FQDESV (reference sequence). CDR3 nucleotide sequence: TGTGCCAGCAGCACAGGGTTGCGAGAGACCCAGTACTTC. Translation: CASSTGLRETQYF.

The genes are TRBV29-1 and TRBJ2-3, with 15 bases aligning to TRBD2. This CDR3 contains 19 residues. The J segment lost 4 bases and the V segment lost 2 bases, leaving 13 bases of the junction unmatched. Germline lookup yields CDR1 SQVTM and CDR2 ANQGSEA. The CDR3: CSVEPTAGTSGRTADTQYF. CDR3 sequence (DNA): TGCAGCGTTGAACCGACAGCCGGGACTAGCGGGAGGACAGCAGATACGCAGTATTTT.

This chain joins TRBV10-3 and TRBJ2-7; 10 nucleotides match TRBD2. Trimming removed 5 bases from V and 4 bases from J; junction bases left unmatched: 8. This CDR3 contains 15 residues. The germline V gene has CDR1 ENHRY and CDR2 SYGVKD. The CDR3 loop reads CAISLGSGGAYEQYF. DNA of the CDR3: TGTGCCATCAGTCTAGGGAGCGGGGGGGCTTACGAGCAGTACTTC.

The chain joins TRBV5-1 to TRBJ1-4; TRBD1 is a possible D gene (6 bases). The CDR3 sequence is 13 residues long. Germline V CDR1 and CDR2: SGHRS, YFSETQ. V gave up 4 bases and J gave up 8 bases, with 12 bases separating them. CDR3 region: CASSTRDTEKLFF. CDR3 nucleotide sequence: TGCGCCAGCAGCACCCGGGACACCGAAAAACTGTTTTTT.

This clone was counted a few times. CDR3 nucleotide sequence: TGTGCCAGCTCACCATGGGCAGGGGGTCGCATGAACACTGAAGCTTTCTTT. Encoded protein: CASSPWAGGRMNTEAFF. The gene calls are TRBV18 and TRBJ1-1; 7 bases are shared with TRBD1. CDR3 length: 17 residues. Germline-derived CDR1 and CDR2 are KGHSH and LQKENI. The V segment lost 2 bases and the J segment 0 bases; nucleotides outside the gene matches: 9.

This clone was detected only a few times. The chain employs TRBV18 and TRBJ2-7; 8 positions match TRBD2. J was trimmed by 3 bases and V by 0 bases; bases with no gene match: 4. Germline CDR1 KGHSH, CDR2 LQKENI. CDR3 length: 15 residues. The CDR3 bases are TGTGCCAGCTCACCACCGGCTAGCGGGCACTACGAGCAGTACTTC. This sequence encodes CASSPPASGHYEQYF.

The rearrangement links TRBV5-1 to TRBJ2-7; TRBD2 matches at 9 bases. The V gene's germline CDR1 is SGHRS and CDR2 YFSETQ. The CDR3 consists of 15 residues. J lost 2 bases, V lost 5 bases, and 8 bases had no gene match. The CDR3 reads CASSSSSGGAYEQYF. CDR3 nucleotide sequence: TGCGCCAGCAGTTCCAGTAGCGGGGGTGCCTACGAGCAGTACTTC.

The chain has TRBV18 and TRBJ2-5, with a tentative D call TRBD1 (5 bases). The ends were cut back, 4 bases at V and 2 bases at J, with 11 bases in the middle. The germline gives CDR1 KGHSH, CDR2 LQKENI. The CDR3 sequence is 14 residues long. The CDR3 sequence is CASSLPDNQETQYF. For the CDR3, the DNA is TGTGCCAGCTCACTTCCGGACAATCAAGAGACCCAGTACTTC.

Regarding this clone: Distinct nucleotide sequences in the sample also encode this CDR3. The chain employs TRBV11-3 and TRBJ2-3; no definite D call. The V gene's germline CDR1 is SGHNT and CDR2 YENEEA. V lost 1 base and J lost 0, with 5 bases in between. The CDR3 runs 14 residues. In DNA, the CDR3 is TGTGCCAGCAGCTTAGGCAGAAGCACAGATACGCAGTATTTT. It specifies CASSLGRSTDTQYF.

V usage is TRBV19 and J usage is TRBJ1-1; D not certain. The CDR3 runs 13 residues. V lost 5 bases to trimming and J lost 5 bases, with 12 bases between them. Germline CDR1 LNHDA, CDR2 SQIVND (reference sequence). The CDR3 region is CASSGRGRTEAFF. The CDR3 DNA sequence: TGTGCCAGTAGTGGTCGGGGAAGGACTGAAGCTTTCTTT.

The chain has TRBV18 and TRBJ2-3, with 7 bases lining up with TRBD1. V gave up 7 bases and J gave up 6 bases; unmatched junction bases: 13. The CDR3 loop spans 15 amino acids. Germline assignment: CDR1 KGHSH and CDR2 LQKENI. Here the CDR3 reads CASLQTGLSPDTQYF. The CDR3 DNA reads TGTGCCAGCTTACAGACAGGGTTGAGCCCTGATACGCAGTATTTT.

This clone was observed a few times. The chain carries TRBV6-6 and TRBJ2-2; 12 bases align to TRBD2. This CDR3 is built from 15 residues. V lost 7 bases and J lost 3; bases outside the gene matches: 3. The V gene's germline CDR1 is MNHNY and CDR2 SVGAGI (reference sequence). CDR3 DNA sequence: TGTGCCAGCAACCTAGCGGGGGGGTACACCGGGGAGCTGTTTTTT. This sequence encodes CASNLAGGYTGELFF.

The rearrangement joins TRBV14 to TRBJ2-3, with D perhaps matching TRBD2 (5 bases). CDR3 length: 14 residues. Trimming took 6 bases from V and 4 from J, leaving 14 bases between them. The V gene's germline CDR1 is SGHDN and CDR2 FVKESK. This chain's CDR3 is CASRPLTSADTQYF. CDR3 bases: TGTGCCAGCAGGCCACTCACTAGTGCAGATACGCAGTATTTT.

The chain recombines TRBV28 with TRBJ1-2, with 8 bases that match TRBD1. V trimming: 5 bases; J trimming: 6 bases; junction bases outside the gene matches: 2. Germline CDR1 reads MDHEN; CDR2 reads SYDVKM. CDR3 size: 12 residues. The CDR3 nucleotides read TGTGCCAGCAGTCAACAGGGGGATGGCTACACCTTC. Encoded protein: CASSQQGDGYTF.

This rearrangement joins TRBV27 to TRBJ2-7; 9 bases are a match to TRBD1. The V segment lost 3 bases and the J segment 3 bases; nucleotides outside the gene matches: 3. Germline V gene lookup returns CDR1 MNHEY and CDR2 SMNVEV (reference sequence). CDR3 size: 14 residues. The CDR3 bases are TGTGCCAGCAGTTTGGGGACAGGGCGCTACGAGCAGTACTTC. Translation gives CASSLGTGRYEQYF.

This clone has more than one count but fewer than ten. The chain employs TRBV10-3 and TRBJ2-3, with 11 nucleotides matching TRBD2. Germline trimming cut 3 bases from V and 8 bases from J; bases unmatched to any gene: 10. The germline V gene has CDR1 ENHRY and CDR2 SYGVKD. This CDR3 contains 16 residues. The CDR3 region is CAISDSSGGVLGTQYF. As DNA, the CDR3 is TGTGCCATCAGTGATAGTAGCGGGGGGGTTTTAGGTACGCAGTATTTT.

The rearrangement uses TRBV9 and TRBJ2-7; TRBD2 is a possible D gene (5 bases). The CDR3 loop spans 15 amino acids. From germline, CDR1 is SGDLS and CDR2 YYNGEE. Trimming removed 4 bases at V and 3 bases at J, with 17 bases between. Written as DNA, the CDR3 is TGTGCCAGCAGCCCCGGACTGAGAAACCTCTACGAGCAGTACTTC. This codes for CASSPGLRNLYEQYF.

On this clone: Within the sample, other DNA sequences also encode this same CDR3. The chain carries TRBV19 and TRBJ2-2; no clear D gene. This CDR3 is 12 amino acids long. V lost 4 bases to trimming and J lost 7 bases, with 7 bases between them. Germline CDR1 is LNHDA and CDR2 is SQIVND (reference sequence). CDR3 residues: CASSTSGGELFF. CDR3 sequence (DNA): TGTGCCAGTAGTACCTCCGGCGGGGAGCTGTTTTTT. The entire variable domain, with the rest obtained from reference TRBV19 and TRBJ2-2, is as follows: DGGITQSPKYLFRKEGQNVTLSCEQNLNHDAMYWYRQDPGQGLRLIYYSQIVNDFQKGDIAEGYSVSREKKESFPLTVTSAQKNPTAFYLCASSTSGGELFFGEGSRLTVL.